What follows describes a single TCR beta chain. The cohort comprised adults aged 18 to 89 years residing in 20 to 25 US areas. Cohorts were based on clinical histories the participants reported. The CDR3 runs to 14 residues. Per germline, CDR1 SGHNT and CDR2 YENEEA. V was clipped by 5 bases and J by 4 bases; unmatched bases: 5. The data were taken from a study of blood T cell repertoires in COVID-19. The wider study: There were acute and convalescent COVID-19 samples, and they came from the United States, Italy and Spain.

Per the original data handling: Estimated nucleated cell counts came from reference gene primer amplification. TCRdb's table, derived via immunoSEQ multiplex PCR, lists solely in-frame clones and lacks some. The D gene and trimming were derived from the DNA, and the V and J assignments and clone size from that table. Of 150,000 to 200,000 clones listed, roughly 80% were seen once; the top ten hold about 10%. Sequences were obtained from PBMCs or T cells enriched from blood (not recorded which). The chain is built from TRBV11-3 and TRBJ2-1; the match to TRBD1 covers 7 bases. This receptor was identified in a man aged 50-60 years who had recovered from COVID-19. CDR3 DNA: TGTGCCAGCAGCGGACAGGAATCTTACAATGAGCAGTTCTTC. This gives the protein CASSGQESYNEQFF.